This TCR beta chain was captured by sequencing in a study of shared T cell receptors in the human thymus (TCRdb year 2021). For context, the study as a whole: The study investigated the way shared, self-reactive T-cell receptor alpha chains are produced in the human thymus.

The germline V gene (reference sequence) supplies CDR1 SEHNR and CDR2 FQNEAQ. Counted from cysteine to phenylalanine, this CDR3 has 16 amino acids. Only the CDR3 region is kept as DNA, spanning 48 bases read in frame from base 1. At the junction V is shortened by 5 bases and J by 7 bases; bases outside the gene matches: 16. Library prep was done by the immunoSEQ multiplex PCR assay. TCRdb holds this immuneACCESS table with in-frame rearrangements only. Some clones are missing; in checked studies, unresolved V genes explain under half, and the rest has no known cause. In this sample the table shows fewer than 700,000 clones, around 87% of which occur a single time. The ten largest clones capture about 0.01% of the sample. A single count supports this clone. The antigen this receptor binds is unknown. Per-nucleotide qualities are absent, and no much larger clonotype sits a single base away. This sample was shared with a second study, whose subject was human thymus T cells. The second study reports: In Finland, the donors were immunologically healthy infants who were having open corrective cardiac surgery for congenital heart defects. The thymus tissue came from surgical resects taken out during corrective cardiac surgery. Biased V and J gene segment usage appeared to be present in both thymic and peripheral blood repertoires. Highly overlapping thymic TCR repertoires among unrelated individuals were reported in the related research. The study used eight infant thymus samples plus four related peripheral blood samples to characterize TCR alpha and beta repertoires. The infant donors were roughly 7 to 244 days old, and the cohort included over five males and two females. Thymocytes were mechanically released from the tissue and were stored as pellets of roughly 10-34 million cells at -70 degrees C. Genomic DNA was extracted from frozen cell pellets with a QIAsymphony instrument. The immunoSEQ multiplex PCR assay was used to amplify the TCRB and TCRAD loci from a standardized quantity of quality-controlled genomic DNA. The V(D)J region was spanned by amplicons of a length sufficient to cover the CDR3 and to identify V and J genes. The commercial immunoSEQ service was used to sequence amplicons on an Illumina platform. Primer bias and sequencing errors were corrected as previously described, and TCRAD and TCRB definitions were based on the IMGT database. The repertoires were analysed using immunoSEQ Analyzer 3.0 and VDJTools for basic statistics, V/J segment usage, diversity estimates, rarefaction and pairwise overlap. Chao1, ChaoE, Efron-Thisted, Shannon and inverse Simpson indices were used to estimate diversity, which was also estimated on datasets down-sampled to the smallest sample. Repertoire overlap was assessed by strict matching of CDR3 nucleotide sequence, V gene and J gene, and clustering was done by Jaccard-based multidimensional scaling. On average, thymus samples gave around 810,000 unique TCRB clonotypes, whereas blood samples gave about 84,000.

The specimen was thymocytes. This sequence originates from a boy under two years old with a congenital heart defect. Donor details come from another sample of the same person, matched by shared clones. The chain uses TRBV7-9 and TRBJ2-7; TRBD2 aligns with 8 central bases. Read as DNA, the sequence is TGTGCCAGCAGCCAACACCGGGACGGCGGGGGGCGGGAGCAGTACTTC. Translation gives CASSQHRDGGGREQYF. The entire variable domain, with the stretches around the CDR3 drawn from the reference TRBV7-9 and TRBJ2-7 proteins, is DTGVSQNPRHKITKRGQNVTFRCDPISEHNRLYWYRQTLGQGPEFLTYFQNEAQLEKSRLLSDRFSAERPKGSFSTLEIQRTEQGDSAMYLCASSQHRDGGGREQYFGPGTRLTVT.